A single sample is the source of the 10 T cell receptor beta chains below, sequenced in a study of Graves' ophthalmopathy and Graves' hyperthyroidism. The study amplified TCR beta CDR3 regions using RNA transcripts. HTBI-primed RT-PCR formed the first round, and a multiplex PCR formed the second. TCRdb redid the calling of the multiplex PCR reads with MiXCR, one entry per CDR3 protein. This sample has 360,000 or so distinct CDR3 sequences, with around 17% found just once. Sequenced sample: peripheral blood. The origin of the receptors is a woman aged 18-29 years with Graves' ophthalmopathy.

This clonotype was detected ten times or more. The rearrangement uses TRBV25-1 and TRBJ2-2; TRBD2 might be the D (5 bases). The CDR3 has 17 amino acids. CDR1 is MGHDK, CDR2 SYGVNS, per germline. V lost 7 bases, J lost 4 bases, and 22 bases lay in between. CDR3 in amino acids: CASTPRSGRPSTGELFF. As DNA, the CDR3 is TGTGCCAGCACCCCGAGGAGTGGGAGACCCTCCACCGGGGAGCTGTTTTTT. The full variable domain, in which reference TRBV25-1 and TRBJ2-2 provide the parts outside the CDR3, is EADIYQTPRYLVIGTGKKITLECSQTMGHDKMYWYQQDPGMELHLIHYSYGVNSTEKGDLSSESTVSRIRTEHFPLTLESARPSHTSQYLCASTPRSGRPSTGELFFGEGSRLTVL.

This chain connects TRBV19 to TRBJ2-7; a possible D gene is TRBD2 (5 bases). In germline, CDR1 is LNHDA, CDR2 SQIVND (reference sequence). With 3 bases removed from V and 3 bases from J, the gap between germline ends came to 9 bases. The CDR3 covers 13 residues. Here the CDR3 reads CASSIRGNYEQYF. Here the CDR3 DNA reads TGTGCCAGTAGTATCCGGGGAAACTACGAGCAGTACTTC. Full variable domain (rest looked up from reference TRBV19 and TRBJ2-7): DGGITQSPKYLFRKEGQNVTLSCEQNLNHDAMYWYRQDPGQGLRLIYYSQIVNDFQKGDIAEGYSVSREKKESFPLTVTSAQKNPTAFYLCASSIRGNYEQYFGPGTRLTVT.

This clonotype was picked up many times. The V gene is TRBV6-2 or TRBV6-3, the J gene TRBJ2-7; 11 bases match TRBD1. CDR3 length: 15 residues. Trimming cost V 6 bases and J 1 base; bases outside gene matches: 5. The V gene's germline CDR1 is MNHEY and CDR2 SVGEGT. The CDR3 is CASSRDRGRSYEQYF. The CDR3 DNA reads TGTGCCAGCAGCCGGGACAGGGGGAGGTCCTACGAGCAGTACTTC.

This chain links TRBV19 with TRBJ1-1; no firm D call. CDR1 and CDR2 (germline): LNHDA, SQIVND (reference sequence). This CDR3 is 13 amino acids long. Trimming took 0 bases from V and 7 from J, leaving 9 bases between them. The CDR3 DNA follows: TGTGCCAGTAGTATAGATCGGGTTGGTGAAGCTTTCTTT. Translation: CASSIDRVGEAFF.

This clonotype came up many times. The chain employs TRBV7-9 and TRBJ2-7; D possibly corresponds to TRBD2 (6 bases). With 5 bases removed from V and 1 base from J, the gap between germline ends came to 6 bases. Germline lookup yields CDR1 SEHNR and CDR2 FQNEAQ (reference sequence). CDR3 size: 12 residues. The CDR3 nucleotides are TGTGCCAGCAGCCGGGAGTCCTACGAGCAGTACTTC. Amino acids: CASSRESYEQYF.

This clonotype was picked up many times. J is TRBJ1-5 and V is TRBV7-2, with D maybe TRBD1 (5 bases). The V end was cut by 6 bases, the J end by 6 bases, with 12 bases between. Germline values: CDR1 SGHTA, CDR2 FQGNSA. The CDR3 runs 13 residues. This chain's CDR3 is CASSSRGVQPQHF. In DNA, the CDR3 is TGTGCCAGCAGTTCAAGGGGTGTTCAGCCCCAGCATTTT.

This clonotype was seen many times. The chain couples TRBV29-1 to TRBJ1-6, with TRBD1 as a possible D gene (6 bases). Germline lookup yields CDR1 SQVTM and CDR2 ANQGSEA. The CDR3 is made up of 13 amino acids. Between the trimmed V and J ends, which lost 4 bases and 9 bases, there was a span of 13 bases. The CDR3 region is CSVGGQAGSPLHF. The CDR3 DNA follows: TGCAGCGTTGGGGGGCAGGCAGGTTCACCCCTCCACTTT.

This clonotype appeared many times. The gene calls are TRBV30 and TRBJ2-5; a weak D match, TRBD2 (6 bases). This CDR3 contains 14 residues. Germline V CDR1 and CDR2: GTSNPN, SVGIG (reference sequence). Trimming removed 5 bases from V and 9 bases from J, with 22 bases in between. Written as DNA, the CDR3 is TGTGCCTGGCGCCCACCGACTGGGACGGGGGCCCAGTACTTC. It yields the protein CAWRPPTGTGAQYF.

In this sample, this clonotype turned up many times. The J gene is TRBJ2-2, the V gene TRBV10-1; D not certain. Germline CDR1 reads WNHNN; CDR2 reads SYGVQD (reference sequence). This CDR3 region has 13 residues. The germline V and J ends were trimmed by 4 bases and 4 bases, with 7 bases remaining between them. The DNA for the CDR3 is TGCGCCAGCAGTGTGGGCCCCACCGGGGAGCTGTTTTTT. Its protein product is CASSVGPTGELFF.

Many counts were recorded for this clonotype. The chain has TRBV5-1 and TRBJ1-1; 7 bases are shared with TRBD1. In germline, CDR1 is SGHRS, CDR2 YFSETQ. The junction had 13 bases not matched to a gene; V was cut back by 5 bases and J by 3 bases. The CDR3 is made up of 16 amino acids. The CDR3 region is CASRQGWGSYDTEAFF. The DNA of the CDR3 is TGCGCCAGCAGACAGGGGTGGGGTTCGTATGACACTGAAGCTTTCTTT.